This TCR beta chain is drawn from a study of shared clonotypes between healthy human individuals. Original processing notes: Filtering was not the same, since immunoSEQ gave junction-only sequences without quality scores. The method was immunoSEQ multiplex PCR; TCRdb's version includes in-frame clones alone and lacks a portion of them. That table supplies the V and J calls and clone size; D and trimming were determined from the DNA. The profile shows about 1,900,000 clones, about 94% of them singletons. CD45RO negativity and positive selection for CCR7 defined naive CD8 cells, a population that excluded terminally differentiated effector memory CD45RA+ cells. Study donors comprised healthy, HIV-negative adults devoid of recent acute infection or vaccination. Everyone who donated was a Caucasian adult who lived in Nashville, Tennessee. Notes on this clone: Its antigen is currently unknown.

General study points: In the sorted subsets, rarefaction showed sequencing was incomplete despite large depth.

Germline-derived CDR1 and CDR2 are MNHNY and SVGAGI (reference sequence). The V gene lost 6 bases and the J gene lost 6 bases, with 11 bases spanning the gap. This CDR3 has 13 amino acids. The chain combines TRBV6-6 with TRBJ2-2; D remains unclear. The sample consisted of naive CD8+ T cells sorted from blood. This receptor was identified in a young man in good health. DNA for the CDR3: TGTGCCAGCAGGCAACAACCCTCCGGGGAGCTGTTTTTT. Protein: CASRQQPSGELFF.